These 14 T cell receptor beta chains were sequenced from one sample in a study of vaccination and CD4 T cells after COVID-19 (dated by TCRdb to between 2021 and 2022). Their target antigens are unknown. Library preparation used PCR. The instrument given in TCRdb is Illumina iSeq 100. At the Johns Hopkins FTIC core, DNA from the cultured CD4+ T cells underwent TCR sequencing with the Oncomine TCR Beta short-read assay. TCRdb reprocessing: public reads trimmed at Q25 with fastp, clones called with MiXCR, in-frame beta chains kept. Identical CDR3 protein sequences are pooled into one entry, listed with their most common genes and DNA. Present in this sample are some 20,000 distinct CDR3 sequences, about 44% of which were seen just once. Approximately 6.8% of the sample goes to the ten largest clones. Taken with the paper, the label for treatment or condition translates to: roughly ten-day PBMC culture with coronavirus spike peptide pools or control peptides (ViraFEST assay).

Sequences were derived from CD4+ T cells from blood, cultured in vitro, sampled before SARS-CoV-2 vaccination. These receptors all stem from a human donor who had recovered from COVID-19.

V gene TRBV25-1 combines with J gene TRBJ2-1, with 7 bases aligning to TRBD1. The CDR3 is 14 residues long. Germline V gene data show CDR1 as MGHDK and CDR2 as SYGVNS. Trimming took 8 bases from V and 1 from J; bases not matched to a gene: 5. The CDR3 DNA sequence: TGTGCCAGCGTTCGACAGGGTTCCTACAATGAGCAGTTCTTC. Translation gives CASVRQGSYNEQFF.

The chain uses TRBV19 and TRBJ2-3, with D perhaps assigned TRBD1 or TRBD2 (6 bases each). The ends were cut back, 1 base at V and 4 bases at J, with 15 bases in the middle. The germline V gene encodes CDR1 LNHDA and CDR2 SQIVND (reference sequence). The length of the CDR3 is 16 residues. The CDR3 DNA follows: TGTGCCAGTAGTATAGGTTTGGGGGGCATCGCAGATACGCAGTATTTT. Residues: CASSIGLGGIADTQYF.

The J gene is TRBJ1-6, the V gene TRBV10-3; perhaps TRBD1 as D (5 bases). The CDR3 loop spans 16 amino acids. Looked up from germline, CDR1 is ENHRY and CDR2 is SYGVKD. Trimming left V 0 bases short and J 7 bases short, with 13 bases between. The CDR3 region has the DNA TGTGCCATCAGTGAGTCCTCGGGGGTCGGCAATTCACCCCTCCACTTT. This codes for CAISESSGVGNSPLHF.

This clonotype was counted between two and nine times. The rearrangement uses TRBV6-2 or TRBV6-3 and TRBJ1-6; D gene uncertain. The CDR3 has 16 amino acids. V shed 6 bases and J shed 3 bases, with 15 bases lying between them. Germline values: CDR1 MNHEY, CDR2 SVGEGT. The CDR3 sequence: CASSEPGSYYNSPLHF. In nucleotides, the CDR3 is TGTGCCAGCAGCGAACCCGGGAGCTACTATAATTCACCCCTCCACTTT.

The chain joins TRBV2 to TRBJ2-2, with TRBD1 matching 7 bases. There are 14 residues in the CDR3. The germline V gene encodes CDR1 SNHLY and CDR2 FYNNEI. V shed 7 bases, J shed 6 bases, and the junction held 8 bases outside the gene matches. CDR3 sequence: CASTRDSLPGELFF. In nucleotides, the CDR3 is TGTGCCAGCACACGGGACAGTCTCCCCGGGGAGCTGTTTTTT.

The chain carries TRBV2 and TRBJ1-4; 12 nucleotides match TRBD1. The trim removed 6 bases at V and 8 bases at J, leaving 19 bases unmatched. This CDR3 comprises 19 residues. Germline V gives CDR1 SNHLY, CDR2 FYNNEI. CDR3 amino acids: CASSGTGGFANRAGEKLFF. CDR3 sequence (DNA): TGTGCCAGCAGCGGGACAGGGGGCTTCGCGAATCGGGCGGGGGAAAAACTGTTTTTT.

The chain carries TRBV20-1 and TRBJ1-2, with no clear D. The CDR3 runs to 13 residues. The germline V gene encodes CDR1 DFQATT and CDR2 SNEGSKA (reference sequence). Trimming removed 5 bases at V and 2 bases at J, with 12 bases between. The CDR3 loop reads CSAPKSENYGYTF. CDR3 bases: TGCAGTGCTCCAAAATCAGAGAACTATGGCTACACCTTC.

J is TRBJ1-1 and V is TRBV2, with TRBD1 matching over 7 bases. The CDR3 consists of 13 residues. With V trimmed by 6 bases and J by 5 bases, 6 bases remained unmatched. Germline loops: CDR1 SNHLY, CDR2 FYNNEI. The CDR3 DNA sequence: TGTGCCAGCAGGGAGACAGGGCGGACTGAAGCTTTCTTT. This translates into CASRETGRTEAFF. Full variable domain (remainder filled in from reference TRBV2 and TRBJ1-1): EPEVTQTPSHQVTQMGQEVILRCVPISNHLYFYWYRQILGQKVEFLVSFYNNEISEKSEIFDDQFSVERPDGSNFTLKIRSTKLEDSAMYFCASRETGRTEAFFGQGTRLTVV.

In its sample, this clonotype was seen once. The chain combines TRBV12-3 or TRBV12-4 with TRBJ1-5, with D maybe TRBD1 (5 bases). The CDR3 is 14 residues long. V lost 3 bases to trimming and J lost 7 bases, with 13 bases between them. Here the CDR3 DNA reads TGTGCCAGCAGTTTTTGGGGGGGAGGACAGCCCCAGCATTTT. It yields the protein CASSFWGGGQPQHF.

The chain uses TRBV28 and TRBJ2-2, with 9 bases lining up with TRBD1. CDR1 is MDHEN, CDR2 SYDVKM, per germline. The CDR3 has 16 amino acids. The ends lost 3 bases at V and 3 bases at J; junction bases unmatched: 5. The CDR3 here is CASSFPGDRDTGELFF. Written as DNA, the CDR3 is TGTGCCAGCAGTTTCCCAGGGGACAGGGACACCGGGGAGCTGTTTTTT.

CDR3 nucleotides: TGCGCCAGCTCTGGAGGAGCGAGCGGGGTGGGAGAGACCCAGTACTTC. Protein sequence: CASSGGASGVGETQYF. The V and J genes are TRBV4-1 and TRBJ2-5, with 7 bases matching TRBD2. In germline, CDR1 is MGHRA, CDR2 YSYEKL. The J segment lost 4 bases and the V segment lost 8 bases, leaving 16 bases of the junction unmatched. The CDR3 consists of 16 residues.

As to this clonotype: In this CDR3 the conserved last residue, phenylalanine or tryptophan, is missing, so a read error is likely. The chain couples TRBV11-3 to TRBJ2-7; D could derive from TRBD1 or TRBD2 (5 bases each). Germline CDR1 and CDR2: SGHNT and YENEEA. V was trimmed by 3 bases and J by 0 bases, leaving 12 bases between them. The CDR3 is made up of 15 amino acids. CDR3 DNA: TGTGCCAGCAGCTTGGGGACGGTTTCCTCCTACGAGCAGTACCTC. Translated: CASSLGTVSSYEQYL.

This chain connects TRBV6-1 to TRBJ2-7, with a possible D match to TRBD1 (6 bases). CDR3 length: 13 residues. V was pared by 6 bases and J by 0 bases, with 9 bases between. In germline, CDR1 is MNHNS, CDR2 SASEGT. CDR3 loop: CASSRRGSYEQYF. CDR3 bases: TGTGCCAGCAGCCGCAGGGGCTCCTACGAGCAGTACTTC.

V usage is TRBV29-1 and J usage is TRBJ2-2, with TRBD1 matching 10 bases. Germline assignment: CDR1 SQVTM and CDR2 ANQGSEA. V trimming: 7 bases; J trimming: 4 bases; junction bases outside the gene matches: 6. This CDR3 comprises 14 residues. The CDR3 sequence is CSGRTGGFTGELFF. CDR3 DNA sequence: TGCAGCGGTAGGACAGGGGGTTTCACCGGGGAGCTGTTTTTT.